Sequencing of this T cell receptor (beta chain) was carried out in a study of blood T cells in healthy people across ages. Study-wide findings and caveats: Unsorted PBMCs blocked a conclusive comparison of naive and antigen-experienced cells.

Remarks on this clonotype: Its specificity is not known.

Samples had at least 6.5 million PBMCs isolated from them. The second PCR ran roughly 7 to 12 cycles with a sample-barcoded 5' primer and J-beta primers. One entry per CDR3 protein results from TCRdb running MiXCR on the 5' RACE reads. The repertoire holds roughly 730,000 distinct CDR3 sequences, with 56% as singletons. The V gene's germline CDR1 is SQVTM and CDR2 ANQGSEA. V shed 1 base and J shed 3 bases, with 9 bases lying between them. The length of the CDR3 is 13 residues. The chain couples TRBV29-1 to TRBJ2-5; D call uncertain. The clonotype originates from a man aged 40-49 years in good health. What was sequenced was blood. CDR3 in amino acids: CSVEGLGEETQYF. CDR3 DNA sequence: TGCAGCGTTGAAGGTCTCGGTGAAGAGACCCAGTACTTC.